This T cell receptor beta chain was recovered during a study of cytomegalovirus exposure and HLA in healthy donors. Study overall: The study placed roughly four fifths of its roughly 400 genotyped donors in the Caucasian-associated ancestry cluster. General study findings and limits: Among the sequence variants, a highly shared cluster was likely an artifact of sequencing.

With regard to this clone: What it binds is unknown.

PCR primers comprised 60 Vbeta and 13 Jbeta primers. The method was immunoSEQ multiplex PCR; TCRdb's version includes in-frame clones alone and lacks a portion of them. The table shows about 180,000 clones, with roughly three quarters occurring only once. The sample comprised PBMCs. The receptor comes from a woman aged 30 to 39 in good health and CMV-seropositive.

The CDR3 DNA reads as TGTGCCAGCAGCAGCGGCAGGGGGTCCAGTGAGCAGTTCTTC. It encodes CASSSGRGSSEQFF. The V gene is TRBV21-1, the J gene TRBJ2-1; TRBD1 is the table's D call and was not checked against the DNA. TRBV21-1 is a pseudogene. The CDR3 has 14 amino acids.